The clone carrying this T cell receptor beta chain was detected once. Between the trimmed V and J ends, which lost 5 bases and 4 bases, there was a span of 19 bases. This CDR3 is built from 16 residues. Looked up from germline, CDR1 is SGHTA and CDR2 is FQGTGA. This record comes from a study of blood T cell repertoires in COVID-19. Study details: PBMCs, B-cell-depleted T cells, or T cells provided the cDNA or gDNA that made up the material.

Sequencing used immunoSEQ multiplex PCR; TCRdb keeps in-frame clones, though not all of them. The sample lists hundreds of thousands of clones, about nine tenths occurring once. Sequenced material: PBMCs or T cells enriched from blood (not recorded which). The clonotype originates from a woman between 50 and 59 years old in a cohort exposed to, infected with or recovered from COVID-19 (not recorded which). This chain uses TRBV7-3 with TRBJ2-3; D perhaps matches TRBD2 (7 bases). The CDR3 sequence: CASSRQGAGAPDTQYF. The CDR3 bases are TGTGCCAGCAGCCGCCAAGGGGCGGGGGCTCCAGATACGCAGTATTTT. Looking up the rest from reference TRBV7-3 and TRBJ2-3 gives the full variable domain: GAGVSQTPSNKVTEKGKYVELRCDPISGHTALYWYRQSLGQGPEFLIYFQGTGAADDSGLPNDRFFAVRPEGSVSTLKIQRTERGDSAVYLCASSRQGAGAPDTQYFGPGTRLTVL.